The 9 T cell receptor beta chains given below trace back to one sample, sequenced in a study of long-term antiretroviral therapy in people with HIV. This was the immunoSEQ v3.0 assay at survey level. Here immunoSEQ multiplex PCR was the method, and the copy in TCRdb shows in-frame clones only, minus some. The table has some 15,000 clones, approximately 90% seen once. The source material was unsorted PBMCs, sampled 0.7 years before starting antiretroviral therapy. The receptors originated from a man in his fifties with HIV.

The V gene is TRBV28, the J gene TRBJ2-1; TRBD1 is a possible D gene (6 bases). Trimming shortened V by 6 bases and J by 4 bases, and 13 bases separated the two germline ends. This CDR3 is 14 amino acids long. In germline, CDR1 is MDHEN, CDR2 SYDVKM. This CDR3 is CASRRTATYNEQFF. The CDR3 DNA reads as TGTGCCAGCAGGAGGACAGCTACGTACAATGAGCAGTTCTTC. Based on the CDR3 plus reference TRBV28 and TRBJ2-1, the full variable domain is DVKVTQSSRYLVKRTGEKVFLECVQDMDHENMFWYRQDPGLGLRLIYFSYDVKMKEKGDIPEGYSVSREKKERFSLILESASTNQTSMYLCASRRTATYNEQFFGPGTRLTVL.

CDR3 amino acids: CSVAGPIEEQFF. The DNA of the CDR3 is TGCAGCGTGGCCGGCCCCATAGAAGAGCAGTTCTTC. The chain links TRBV29-1 to TRBJ2-1; D gene ambiguous. This CDR3 region has 12 residues. Trimming stripped 6 bases from V and 10 bases from J, with 16 bases between. Germline V gives CDR1 SQVTM, CDR2 ANQGSEA.

CDR3 coding DNA: TGTGCCAGCAGCAAACCCCAGGACAGGAACGCCTACGAGCAGTACTTC. Translated: CASSKPQDRNAYEQYF. The chain carries TRBV6-6 and TRBJ2-7; 7 bases line up with TRBD1. The germline V gene has CDR1 MNHNY and CDR2 SVGAGI (reference sequence). The V segment lost 6 bases and the J segment 2 bases; nucleotides outside the gene matches: 13. This CDR3 comprises 16 residues.

The V call is TRBV30, the J call TRBJ2-7; no clear D gene. Trimming took off 0 bases at V and 10 bases at J, with 13 bases between the two ends. Germline V gene sequence: CDR1 GTSNPN, CDR2 SVGIG (reference sequence). This CDR3 comprises 12 residues. The CDR3 protein is CAWSVGPSSQYF. The CDR3 DNA sequence: TGTGCCTGGAGTGTCGGACCTTCGTCCCAGTACTTC.

CDR3 sequence: CASSQDRGTEAFF. In DNA, the CDR3 is TGTGCCAGCAGCCAAGACAGGGGCACTGAAGCTTTCTTT. V usage is TRBV14 and J usage is TRBJ1-1; possible D gene TRBD1, 6 bases. The V gene's germline CDR1 is SGHDN and CDR2 FVKESK. CDR3 length: 13 residues. Trimming cost V 0 bases and J 4 bases, with 6 bases left between them.

The chain joins TRBV19 to TRBJ2-2; D gene ambiguous. The CDR3 extends over 15 amino acids. V was clipped by 1 base and J by 4 bases, with 10 bases between them. Germline V gene sequence: CDR1 LNHDA, CDR2 SQIVND (reference sequence). The CDR3 loop is CASSIVASFTGELFF. The CDR3 DNA follows: TGTGCCAGTAGTATAGTAGCTAGTTTCACCGGGGAGCTGTTTTTT.

CDR3 loop: CAISESPFSSYEQYF. CDR3 nucleotides: TGTGCCATCAGTGAGTCGCCCTTTAGCTCCTACGAGCAGTACTTC. The chain carries TRBV10-3 and TRBJ2-7; D gene unclear. Trimming removed 0 bases from V and 0 bases from J, with 9 bases in between. This CDR3 contains 15 residues. In germline, CDR1 is ENHRY, CDR2 SYGVKD.

The chain recombines TRBV15 with TRBJ2-5; TRBD1 agrees at 9 bases. The DNA matches TRBJ2-7 better at its end, which makes the J call doubtful. The CDR3 is 15 residues long. Germline V gene sequence: CDR1 LNHNV, CDR2 YYDKDF (reference sequence). CDR3 nucleotides: TGTGCCACCAGCAAGGACAGGGGCTTTTCCTACGAGCAGTACTTC. Translating it yields CATSKDRGFSYEQYF.

This chain connects TRBV19 to TRBJ1-2; 8 nucleotides agree with TRBD1. Per germline, CDR1 LNHDA and CDR2 SQIVND (reference sequence). V shed 5 bases and J 8 bases; nucleotides not matched to a gene: 10. The CDR3 totals 14 residues. CDR3 region: CASSEGQGRRGYTF. DNA for the CDR3: TGTGCCAGTAGTGAAGGACAGGGAAGAAGAGGCTACACCTTC.